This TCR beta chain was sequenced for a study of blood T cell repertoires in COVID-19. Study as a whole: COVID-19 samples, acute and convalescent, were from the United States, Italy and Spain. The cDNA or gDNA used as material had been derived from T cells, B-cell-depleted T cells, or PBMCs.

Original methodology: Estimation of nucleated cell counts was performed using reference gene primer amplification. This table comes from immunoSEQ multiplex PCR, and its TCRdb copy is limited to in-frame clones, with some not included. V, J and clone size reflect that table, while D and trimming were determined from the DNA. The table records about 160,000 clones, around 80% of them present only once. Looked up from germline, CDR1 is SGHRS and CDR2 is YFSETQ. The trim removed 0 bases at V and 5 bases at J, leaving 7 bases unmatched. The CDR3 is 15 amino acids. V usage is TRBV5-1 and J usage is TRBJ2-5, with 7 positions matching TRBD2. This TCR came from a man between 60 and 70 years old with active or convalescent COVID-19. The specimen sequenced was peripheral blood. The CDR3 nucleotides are TGCGCCAGCAGCTTGGGACTAGCAGTGCCCGAGACCCAGTACTTC. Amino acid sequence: CASSLGLAVPETQYF.